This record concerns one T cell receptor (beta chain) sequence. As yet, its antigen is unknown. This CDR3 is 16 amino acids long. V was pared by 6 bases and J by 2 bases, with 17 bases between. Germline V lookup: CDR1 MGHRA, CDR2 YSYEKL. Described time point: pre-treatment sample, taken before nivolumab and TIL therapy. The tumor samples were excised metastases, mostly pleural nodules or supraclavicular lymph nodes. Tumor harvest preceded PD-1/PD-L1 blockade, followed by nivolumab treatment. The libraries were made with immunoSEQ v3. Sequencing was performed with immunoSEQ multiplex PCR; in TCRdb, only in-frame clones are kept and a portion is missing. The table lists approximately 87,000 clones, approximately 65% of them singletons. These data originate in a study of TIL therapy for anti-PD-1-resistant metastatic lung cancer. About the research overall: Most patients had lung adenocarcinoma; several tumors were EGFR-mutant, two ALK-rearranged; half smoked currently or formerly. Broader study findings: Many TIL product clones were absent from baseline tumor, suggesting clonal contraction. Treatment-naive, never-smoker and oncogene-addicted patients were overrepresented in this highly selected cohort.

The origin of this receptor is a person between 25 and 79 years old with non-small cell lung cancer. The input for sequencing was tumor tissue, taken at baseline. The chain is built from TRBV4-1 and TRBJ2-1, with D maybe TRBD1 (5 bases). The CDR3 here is CASSLPAGRTYNEQFF. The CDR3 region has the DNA TGCGCCAGCAGTCTTCCGGCAGGGCGTACCTACAATGAGCAGTTCTTC.